One and the same sample provided the 25 T cell receptor beta chains below, sequenced in a study of T cells of healthy individuals. From the 5' RACE reads, TCRdb called clonotypes with MiXCR, one entry per CDR3 protein. Of some 100,000 distinct CDR3 sequences in the sample, 15% to 20% were seen once. The source is a human donor in good health.

This clonotype was recorded at least ten times. The chain carries TRBV7-8 and TRBJ2-7; 9 nucleotides align to TRBD1. CDR1 SGHVS and CDR2 FQNEAQ come from the germline V gene. The junction had 9 bases not matched to a gene; V was cut back by 5 bases and J by 4 bases. The CDR3 is 15 residues long. CDR3 DNA: TGTGCCAGCAGCCCATGGGACAGGGCATTATACGAGCAGTACTTC. This gives the protein CASSPWDRALYEQYF.

This clonotype has more than one count but fewer than ten. V usage is TRBV6-2 or TRBV6-3 and J usage is TRBJ1-5; D is perhaps TRBD1 (5 bases). The CDR3 covers 14 residues. Trimming pared 4 bases from V and 4 bases from J, leaving 11 bases between. Germline CDR1 MNHEY, CDR2 SVGEGT. The CDR3 nucleotides are TGTGCCAGCAGTTGGACAAGGACAAATCAGCCCCAGCATTTT. This encodes CASSWTRTNQPQHF.

The rearrangement joins TRBV9 to TRBJ2-1; 13 nucleotides agree with TRBD2. This CDR3 spans 16 amino acids. Germline V lookup: CDR1 SGDLS, CDR2 YYNGEE. With V trimmed by 6 bases and J by 7 bases, 10 bases remained unmatched. The CDR3 coding sequence is TGTGCCAGCACCGCCCCAGGGACTAGCGGGATGAATGAGCAGTTCTTC. Translation: CASTAPGTSGMNEQFF.

The chain recombines TRBV28 with TRBJ1-3; 12 nucleotides match TRBD1. V trimming: 3 bases; J trimming: 4 bases; junction bases outside the gene matches: 7. CDR1 is MDHEN, CDR2 SYDVKM, per germline. The CDR3 is made up of 17 amino acids. CDR3 sequence: CASSFMGQGAIGNTIYF. DNA of the CDR3: TGTGCCAGCAGTTTTATGGGACAGGGGGCGATAGGAAACACCATATATTTT.

The chain combines TRBV7-9 with TRBJ2-1; maybe TRBD2 (6 bases). This CDR3 region has 14 residues. The V end was cut by 3 bases, the J end by 2 bases, with 8 bases between. The germline V gene encodes CDR1 SEHNR and CDR2 FQNEAQ (reference sequence). The CDR3 coding sequence is TGTGCCAGCAGCTTGGGAGGCCCCTACAATGAGCAGTTCTTC. Translated, it gives CASSLGGPYNEQFF.

This clonotype came up a few times. The CDR3 DNA reads TGTGCCAGCAGTTCCGGGTCTCCAACCTACAATGAGCAGTTCTTC. This encodes CASSSGSPTYNEQFF. The chain joins TRBV28 to TRBJ2-1; no firm D call. The CDR3 is made up of 15 amino acids. The V gene's germline CDR1 is MDHEN and CDR2 SYDVKM. Trimming left V 4 bases short and J 2 bases short, with 12 bases between.

The chain recombines TRBV7-8 with TRBJ2-5; the D gene is possibly TRBD1 (6 bases). Germline V gene data show CDR1 as SGHVS and CDR2 as FQNEAQ. The CDR3 has 14 residues. V was shortened by 3 bases and J by 2 bases, with 10 bases between the two germline ends. The CDR3 region is CASSFRTAQETQYF. CDR3 in DNA: TGTGCCAGCAGCTTTAGGACAGCTCAAGAGACCCAGTACTTC.

This clonotype was seen more than once but under ten times. The chain combines TRBV10-3 with TRBJ1-3; D gene ambiguous. V was cut by 8 bases and J by 8 bases, with 7 bases left in between. The CDR3 contains 10 residues. CDR1 ENHRY and CDR2 SYGVKD come from the germline V gene. CDR3 amino acids: CAILGDTIYF. DNA for the CDR3: TGTGCCATCCTAGGAGACACCATATATTTT.

This clonotype was detected only a few times. This chain uses TRBV7-2 with TRBJ2-3, with a possible D match to TRBD1 (6 bases). CDR3 size: 13 residues. Trimming pared 2 bases from V and 5 bases from J, leaving 8 bases between. CDR1 and CDR2 (germline): SGHTA, FQGNSA. The CDR3 loop is CASSLRGIDTQYF. CDR3 in DNA: TGTGCCAGCAGCTTAAGGGGGATAGATACGCAGTATTTT. Combining the CDR3 with reference TRBV7-2 and TRBJ2-3 gives the whole variable domain GAGVSQSPSNKVTEKGKDVELRCDPISGHTALYWYRQSLGQGLEFLIYFQGNSAPDKSGLPSDRFSAERTGGSVSTLTIQRTQQEDSAVYLCASSLRGIDTQYFGPGTRLTVL.

The genes are TRBV7-2 and TRBJ2-1; TRBD2 aligns across 14 bases. The CDR3 is 16 amino acids. Germline CDR1 reads SGHTA; CDR2 reads FQGNSA. V was clipped by 3 bases and J by 12 bases; unmatched bases: 10. The chain's CDR3 is CASSFLGTSGSLGQFF. The CDR3 DNA reads TGTGCCAGCAGCTTCCTCGGGACTAGCGGGAGCTTGGGGCAGTTCTTC.

J is TRBJ1-4 and V is TRBV28; no firm D call. This CDR3 is built from 15 residues. From germline, CDR1 is MDHEN and CDR2 SYDVKM. Trimming left V 2 bases short and J 8 bases short, with 15 bases between. DNA for the CDR3: TGTGCCAGCAGTTTACCCTCCCGGGGATGGGAAAAACTGTTTTTT. Translated: CASSLPSRGWEKLFF.

This clonotype appeared a few times. The chain joins TRBV28 to TRBJ2-7; D is unclear. Germline V gene data show CDR1 as MDHEN and CDR2 as SYDVKM. Deletions cut 2 bases from V and 10 bases from J, with 9 bases between. The CDR3 is made up of 11 amino acids. This CDR3 reads CASSLGQRQYF. The DNA of the CDR3 is TGTGCCAGCAGTTTAGGTCAGAGACAGTACTTC. The complete variable domain, with remaining parts taken from reference TRBV28 and TRBJ2-7, reads DVKVTQSSRYLVKRTGEKVFLECVQDMDHENMFWYRQDPGLGLRLIYFSYDVKMKEKGDIPEGYSVSREKKERFSLILESASTNQTSMYLCASSLGQRQYFGPGTRLTVT.

There are a few counts of this clonotype. The V call is TRBV6-2 or TRBV6-3, the J call TRBJ2-1; 9 bases are a match to TRBD1. Germline V lookup: CDR1 MNHEY, CDR2 SVGEGT. J was trimmed by 5 bases and V by 4 bases; bases with no gene match: 15. The CDR3 contains 18 residues. This chain's CDR3 is CASSSSPPDRGFNNEQFF. CDR3 bases: TGTGCCAGCAGTTCCTCCCCCCCGGACAGGGGCTTTAACAATGAGCAGTTCTTC.

This clonotype came up a few times. The chain links TRBV19 to TRBJ2-1, with D maybe TRBD2 (7 bases). The V end lost 3 bases, the J end lost 4 bases, and 13 bases lay between the germline ends. The CDR3 has 15 amino acids. Looked up from germline, CDR1 is LNHDA and CDR2 is SQIVND (reference sequence). The CDR3 loop is CASSINGGHYNEQFF. CDR3 bases: TGTGCCAGTAGTATCAACGGGGGGCATTACAATGAGCAGTTCTTC.

The table lists this clonotype with many counts. For the CDR3, the DNA is TGTGCCAGCAGCCAAGATTTTAACGAGTACTATGGCTACACCTTC. The encoded protein is CASSQDFNEYYGYTF. The chain links TRBV4-2 to TRBJ1-2; no firm D call. V dropped 0 bases and J dropped 3 bases, with 11 bases sitting between them. This CDR3 comprises 15 residues. CDR1 is LGHNA and CDR2 is YNFKEQ in the germline V gene.

The genes are TRBV2 and TRBJ2-5, with unresolved D. Germline V lookup: CDR1 SNHLY, CDR2 FYNNEI. The CDR3 has 13 residues. V lost 4 bases, J lost 5 bases, and 11 bases lay in between. The CDR3, as DNA: TGTGCCAGCAGTGTATATGGCTCGGAGACCCAGTACTTC. This encodes CASSVYGSETQYF.

J is TRBJ2-7 and V is TRBV28; tentatively, D is TRBD1 (6 bases). CDR3 size: 14 residues. In germline, CDR1 is MDHEN, CDR2 SYDVKM. Trimming left V 0 bases short and J 5 bases short, with 11 bases between. The CDR3 DNA reads as TGTGCCAGCAGTTTATGGTACAGGGCCCACGAGCAGTACTTC. Residues: CASSLWYRAHEQYF.

The V call is TRBV4-2, the J call TRBJ2-7; D may be TRBD1 or TRBD2 (5 bases each). V was shortened by 2 bases and J by 2 bases, with 13 bases between the two germline ends. This CDR3 has 15 amino acids. CDR1 and CDR2 (germline): LGHNA, YNFKEQ. This chain's CDR3 is CASSQTRGRTYEQYF. The CDR3 DNA reads as TGTGCCAGCAGCCAAACCCGGGGACGGACCTACGAGCAGTACTTC.

The genes are TRBV12-3 or TRBV12-4 and TRBJ1-6, with D tentatively TRBD1 (5 bases). The CDR3 contains 13 residues. Trimming left V 2 bases short and J 11 bases short, with 10 bases between. CDR3 amino acids: CASSLQGPAPLHF. The DNA of the CDR3 is TGTGCCAGCAGTTTACAGGGCCCGGCACCCCTCCACTTT.

This clonotype was found many times. This rearrangement joins TRBV6-2 or TRBV6-3 to TRBJ1-1, with 9 bases matching TRBD1. The CDR3 consists of 12 residues. Per germline, CDR1 MNHEY and CDR2 SVGEGT. With 8 bases clipped from V and 10 bases from J, the junction kept 8 bases outside the gene matches. This chain's CDR3 is CASGTGLARAFF. For the CDR3, the DNA is TGTGCCAGCGGGACAGGGTTGGCTAGAGCTTTCTTT.

This sequence joins TRBV2 and TRBJ1-5; no clear D gene. V was shortened by 6 bases and J by 7 bases, with 19 bases between the two germline ends. CDR3 length: 15 residues. Germline CDR1 and CDR2: SNHLY and FYNNEI. In DNA, the CDR3 is TGTGCCAGCAGCCCTCGGACGGGAACCAACCAGCCCCAGCATTTT. Translating gives CASSPRTGTNQPQHF. Full variable domain (remainder filled in from reference TRBV2 and TRBJ1-5): EPEVTQTPSHQVTQMGQEVILRCVPISNHLYFYWYRQILGQKVEFLVSFYNNEISEKSEIFDDQFSVERPDGSNFTLKIRSTKLEDSAMYFCASSPRTGTNQPQHFGDGTRLSIL.

The chain uses TRBV6-1 and TRBJ1-5; D might be TRBD1 (5 bases). Trimming pared 8 bases from V and 7 bases from J, leaving 15 bases between. The CDR3 is made up of 13 amino acids. The germline CDR1 and CDR2 sequences are MNHNS and SASEGT. CDR3 coding DNA: TGTGCCAGCCATGAGAGGGGCGGACAGCCCCAGCATTTT. Translated: CASHERGGQPQHF.

The chain has TRBV9 and TRBJ1-2, with D maybe TRBD1 (5 bases). The CDR3 contains 16 residues. The germline V gene encodes CDR1 SGDLS and CDR2 YYNGEE. V was trimmed by 4 bases and J by 7 bases, leaving 23 bases between them. The CDR3 region has the DNA TGTGCCAGCAGCCCCTTCTCCGGGATCCAGGGTAGTGGCTACACCTTC. It encodes CASSPFSGIQGSGYTF.

The V call is TRBV29-1, the J call TRBJ1-1; no clear D. CDR3 length: 16 amino acids. Germline V lookup: CDR1 SQVTM, CDR2 ANQGSEA. With 6 bases removed from V and 3 bases from J, the gap between germline ends came to 23 bases. The CDR3 nucleotides read TGCAGCGTCGTCCCGGGCCGGGGAGAGCAGGACACTGAAGCTTTCTTT. It yields the protein CSVVPGRGEQDTEAFF.

V usage is TRBV28 and J usage is TRBJ2-5; 13 positions match TRBD2. After removal of 6 bases from V and 5 bases from J, the junction contained 6 bases not matched to a gene. The V gene's germline CDR1 is MDHEN and CDR2 SYDVKM. The CDR3 is 15 amino acids. The CDR3 region is CASSQLAGGSETQYF. The CDR3 DNA is TGTGCCAGCAGCCAACTAGCGGGAGGGAGTGAGACCCAGTACTTC.